This TCR beta chain was recovered during a study of T-cell reconstitution after alpha-beta-depleted transplantation in children (dated by TCRdb to 2016 to 2017). For the study in its entirety: Using TCR repertoire profiling, the study quantitatively followed how T-cell immune reconstitution unfolded in children after TCRalphabeta/CD19-depleted allogeneic hematopoietic cell transplantation.

Library creation used PCR. TCRdb shows the sequencer as Illumina HiSeq 2500. Molecular barcoding was employed in the preparation of TCR libraries, with unique molecular identifiers being used to normalize TCRbeta repertoire quantification. Starting from the raw public reads, TCRdb applied fastp trimming at Q25, assembled clones with MiXCR and retained in-frame beta chains. Here each entry gathers all rows of one CDR3 protein and keeps the most common genes and DNA. This sample lists approximately 640,000 distinct CDR3 sequences; 15% to 20% were detected once. 1.1% of the sample goes to the ten largest clones. A note on this clonotype: There is no known antigen for this receptor. This may stem from a read error, because a much larger clone lies one nucleotide away.

CDR1 and CDR2 (DFQATT, SNEGSKA) derive from the germline V gene (reference sequence). Taken from cysteine to phenylalanine, the CDR3 has 15 residues. The entry retains the CDR3 DNA only, 45 bases that are in frame from base 1. Recombination joined TRBV20-1 with TRBJ2-1, and 9 bases in between align with TRBD1. The sequence derives from a human donor who donated a stem cell graft to a child with acute myeloid leukemia. Material: PBMCs from the stem cell graft donor, obtained from the stem cell graft. The DNA is as follows: TGCAGTGCTATCTTCGGACAGGGGCCCTACAATGAGCAGTTATTC. Its protein is CSAIFGQGPYNEQLF.